The TCR beta chain under discussion was sequenced for a study of T cell repertoires in cytomegalovirus infection. Germline CDR1 SEHNR, CDR2 FQNEAQ (reference sequence). The CDR3 loop spans 13 amino acids. V was trimmed by 5 bases and J by 5 bases, leaving 12 bases between them. Study-wide results and caveats: There were carriers of CMV plus the relevant HLA, and cumulative public TCR beta family frequency identified them.

MiXCR, applied by TCRdb to the reads, yields one record per CDR3 protein. The data show around 300,000 distinct CDR3 sequences, around 20% seen once. Regarding this clonotype: The antigen remains unidentified.

The chain is built from TRBV7-9 and TRBJ2-5; D might be TRBD2 (6 bases). The sequence derives from a human donor in good health (CMV status not recorded). Some clones in this sample may be carry-over from other donors' samples. Sequenced here: cultured PBMCs, sampled from culture after CMV antigen stimulation. This CDR3 reads CASSQDGGETQYF. As DNA, the CDR3 is TGTGCCAGCAGCCAAGATGGGGGGGAGACCCAGTACTTC.